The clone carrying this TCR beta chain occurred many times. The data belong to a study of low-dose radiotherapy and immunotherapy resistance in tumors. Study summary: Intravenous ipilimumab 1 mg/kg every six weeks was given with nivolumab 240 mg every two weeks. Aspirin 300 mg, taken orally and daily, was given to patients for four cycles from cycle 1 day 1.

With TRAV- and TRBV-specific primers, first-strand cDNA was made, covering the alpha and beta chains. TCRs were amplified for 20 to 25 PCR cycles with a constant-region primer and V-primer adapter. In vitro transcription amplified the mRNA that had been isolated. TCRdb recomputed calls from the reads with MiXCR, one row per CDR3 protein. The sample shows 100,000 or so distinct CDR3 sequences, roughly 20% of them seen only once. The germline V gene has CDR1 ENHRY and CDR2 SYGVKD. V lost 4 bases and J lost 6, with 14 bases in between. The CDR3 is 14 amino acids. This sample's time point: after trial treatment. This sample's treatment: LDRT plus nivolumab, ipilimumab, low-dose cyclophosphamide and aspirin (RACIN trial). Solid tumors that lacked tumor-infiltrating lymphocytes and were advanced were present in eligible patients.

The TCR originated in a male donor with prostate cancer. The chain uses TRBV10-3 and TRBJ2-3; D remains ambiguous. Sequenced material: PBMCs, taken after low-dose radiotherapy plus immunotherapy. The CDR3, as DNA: TGTGCCATCAGTGCTACAAGGGTTGGGGATACGCAGTATTTT. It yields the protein CAISATRVGDTQYF.